The 14 T cell receptor beta chains below were found in one sample sequenced in a study of Graves' ophthalmopathy and Graves' hyperthyroidism. From RNA, the CDR3 regions of TCR beta chains were amplified and sequenced. First-round RT-PCR with HTBI primers preceded a second-round multiplex PCR. TCRdb used MiXCR to reprocess the multiplex PCR reads, holding one entry per CDR3 protein. The sample lists about 210,000 distinct CDR3 sequences, 29% occurring once. The sequenced sample was peripheral blood. These TCRs come from a man between 45 and 60 years old with Graves' ophthalmopathy.

This clonotype was detected ten times or more. The chain joins TRBV5-6 to TRBJ1-2; the D is unclear. This CDR3 is 12 amino acids long. The V end lost 3 bases, the J end lost 5 bases, and 8 bases lay between the germline ends. Germline V gives CDR1 SGHDT, CDR2 YYEEEE. The CDR3 sequence: CASSSTEYGYTF. The CDR3 DNA sequence: TGTGCCAGCAGCTCAACAGAATATGGCTACACCTTC.

CDR3 nucleotide sequence: TGTGCCAGCAGTCCAACAAGGGTAGGAGAGACCCAGTACTTC. Protein product: CASSPTRVGETQYF. J is TRBJ2-5 and V is TRBV27; D gene ambiguous. The CDR3 spans 14 residues. Germline V gene sequence: CDR1 MNHEY, CDR2 SMNVEV (reference sequence). Trimming shortened V by 5 bases and J by 4 bases, and 14 bases separated the two germline ends.

This chain links TRBV15 with TRBJ2-2; TRBD2 agrees at 7 bases. The CDR3 runs to 17 residues. V shed 0 bases, J shed 7 bases, and the junction held 11 bases outside the gene matches. The germline V gene has CDR1 LNHNV and CDR2 YYDKDF (reference sequence). As DNA, the CDR3 is TGTGCCACCAGCAGAGACCGTCGCGGGAGTTCTGGCGGGGAGCTGTTTTTT. Protein sequence: CATSRDRRGSSGGELFF.

This clonotype occurred many times. The chain uses TRBV19 and TRBJ1-5, with TRBD1 identical over 7 bases. The CDR3 length is 13 residues. J lost 4 bases, V lost 7 bases, and 4 bases had no gene match. From germline, CDR1 is LNHDA and CDR2 SQIVND (reference sequence). In DNA form, the CDR3 reads TGTGCCAGTATGGGGACAGAGAATCAGCCCCAGCATTTT. Its translation: CASMGTENQPQHF.

This sequence joins TRBV3-1 and TRBJ1-1; TRBD1 might be the D (6 bases). V lost 0 bases and J 4 bases, leaving 12 bases between the germline ends. There are 15 residues in the CDR3. Germline-derived CDR1 and CDR2 are LGHDT and YNNKEL (reference sequence). The CDR3 sequence is CASSQDWGAGTEAFF. The DNA of the CDR3 is TGTGCCAGCAGCCAAGATTGGGGGGCCGGCACTGAAGCTTTCTTT.

This clonotype was found many times. The chain is built from TRBV10-3 and TRBJ1-2; TRBD1 matches 9 bases. J gave up 6 bases and V 8 bases, and 10 bases lay outside the gene matches. The CDR3 is 14 residues long. Germline V gene sequence: CDR1 ENHRY, CDR2 SYGVKD. CDR3: CAIGTGTGRNGYTF. The CDR3 DNA reads as TGTGCCATCGGAACCGGGACAGGGCGGAATGGCTACACCTTC.

This clonotype was observed many times. The CDR3 spells CATSDPRQGSTEAFF. In nucleotides, the CDR3 is TGTGCCACCAGTGACCCCCGACAGGGAAGCACTGAAGCTTTCTTT. The rearrangement joins TRBV24-1 to TRBJ1-1; TRBD1 matches 7 bases. The CDR3 covers 15 residues. The germline CDR1 and CDR2 sequences are KGHDR and SFDVKD. The V gene end was trimmed by 4 bases and the J gene end by 4 bases; junction bases not matched to a gene: 8.

Many counts were recorded for this clonotype. The genes are TRBV30 and TRBJ2-7, with D tentatively TRBD2 (5 bases). This CDR3 has 13 residues. Trimming removed 3 bases from V and 6 bases from J, with 15 bases in between. The V gene's germline CDR1 is GTSNPN and CDR2 SVGIG (reference sequence). As DNA, the CDR3 is TGTGCCTGGAGGACCCCAGGACGGGGCGAGCAGTACTTC. Protein: CAWRTPGRGEQYF.

The rearrangement links TRBV15 to TRBJ2-5, with 7 bases identical to TRBD1. J was trimmed by 1 base and V by 3 bases; bases with no gene match: 2. CDR3 length equals 14 residues. Germline CDR1 LNHNV, CDR2 YYDKDF (reference sequence). This chain's CDR3 is CATSSRDSQETQYF. DNA for the CDR3: TGTGCCACCAGCAGCCGGGACAGCCAAGAGACCCAGTACTTC.

This clonotype came up many times. This rearrangement joins TRBV10-3 to TRBJ1-2, with D perhaps TRBD1 (6 bases). V was pared by 4 bases and J by 5 bases, with 17 bases between. Per the germline V gene, CDR1 is ENHRY and CDR2 is SYGVKD. This CDR3 contains 15 residues. The CDR3 sequence: CAISGNQGLSYGYTF. DNA of the CDR3: TGTGCCATCAGTGGGAATCAGGGGCTAAGTTATGGCTACACCTTC.

The genes are TRBV12-3 or TRBV12-4 and TRBJ2-7, with 8 bases lining up with TRBD2. With V trimmed by 5 bases and J by 5 bases, 5 bases remained unmatched. The CDR3 extends over 13 amino acids. CDR3 loop: CASSVGRANEQYF. As DNA, the CDR3 is TGTGCCAGCAGTGTCGGGAGGGCCAACGAGCAGTACTTC.

V gene TRBV6-2 or TRBV6-3 combines with J gene TRBJ1-1; 7 nucleotides line up with TRBD1. The CDR3 extends over 13 amino acids. Germline values: CDR1 MNHEY, CDR2 SVGEGT. Unmatched junction bases numbered 5, after V lost 5 bases and J lost 5 bases. The DNA of the CDR3 is TGTGCCAGCAGTAAGGACAGGTGGACTGAAGCTTTCTTT. Translated, it gives CASSKDRWTEAFF.

To note about this clonotype: This may stem from a read error, because a much larger clone lies one nucleotide away. V gene TRBV11-2 combines with J gene TRBJ1-1; D remains unclear. CDR3 length: 11 residues. Germline CDR1 is SGHAT and CDR2 is FQNNGV. The CDR3 is CSSSRVLEAFF. The CDR3 region has the DNA TGTTCCAGCAGCCGCGTTCTTGAAGCTTTCTTT.

This chain uses TRBV12-3 or TRBV12-4 with TRBJ1-2; perhaps TRBD1 as D (5 bases). Trimming removed 2 bases at V and 6 bases at J, with 13 bases between. The CDR3 is 14 residues long. The CDR3 DNA sequence: TGTGCCAGCAGTTTAAGGGGATCGGGGGATGGCTACACCTTC. Its protein is CASSLRGSGDGYTF.